This TCR beta chain derives from a study of T cell responses to AZD1222 COVID-19 vaccine. Study findings and constraints: Two AZD1222 administrations were followed by greater Spike-specific TCR breadth and depth. Sampling that yielded the repertoires occurred only after the peak T cell response. The number of AZD1222 recipients seropositive at baseline was only five or six. Spike-wide coverage was observed for vaccine-associated CD4 TCRs, with dominant responses at 160-218 and 743-854.

Some clones are missing from TCRdb's copy, which holds only in-frame ones; the method was immunoSEQ multiplex PCR. The sample yields approximately 160,000 clones, about 92% seen once. A word on this clone: The antigen is undetermined.

The CDR3 runs 13 residues. V was clipped by 5 bases and J by 6 bases, with 13 bases between them. Germline CDR1 and CDR2: LNHDA and SQIVND (reference sequence). Specimen: peripheral blood, collected on day 0 of AZD1222 vaccination. This TCR came from an adult in good health. The rearrangement joins TRBV19 to TRBJ1-2; no definite D call. The CDR3 bases are TGTGCCAGTAGTCGGCTGGGTACGGATGGCTACACCTTC. It encodes CASSRLGTDGYTF.